This is a list of T cell receptor beta chains from one sample in a study of human T cells and chemical hapten exposure. One entry per CDR3 protein results from TCRdb running MiXCR on the RACE reads. This table holds 100,000 or so distinct CDR3 sequences, about 34% found once. This specimen consisted of whole blood, obtained in connection with sensitization to the hapten diphenylcyclopropenone (DPC). The receptors shown here come from a man aged 35-49 years with alopecia areata. Some clones in this sample may be carry-over from other donors' samples. CDR3s include the opening cysteine and the closing phenylalanine or tryptophan. D genes are given only for firm matches. A row's size may be missing; if present it is once, few, many or a size class.

j_call d_call v_call clone_size cdr3_aa cdr3_nt
TRBJ2-3 NA TRBV7-2 NA CASSPWTRSDTQYF TGTGCCAGCAGCCCCTGGACTCGCTCAGATACGCAGTATTTT
TRBJ2-3 NA TRBV7-6 few CASSLIPIRLPGKDTQYF TGTGCCAGCAGCTTAATACCTATTAGACTTCCCGGCAAGGATACGCAGTATTTT
TRBJ2-2 TRBD1 TRBV27 NA CASSLYPRTGNGELFF TGTGCCAGCAGTCTATACCCCCGGACAGGGAACGGGGAGCTGTTTTTT
TRBJ2-5 TRBD2 TRBV11-1 NA CASSFTGLSETQYF TGTGCCAGCAGCTTCACGGGACTATCAGAGACCCAGTACTTC
TRBJ1-5 NA TRBV4-3 NA CASSQAKGQPQHF TGCGCCAGCAGCCAAGCTAAGGGACAGCCCCAGCATTTT
TRBJ1-6 TRBD1 TRBV3-1 few CASSQDLTGASSYNSPLHF TGTGCCAGCAGCCAAGATTTGACAGGGGCGAGCTCCTATAATTCACCCCTCCACTTT
TRBJ2-4 NA TRBV9 NA CASSAGVAKNIQYF TGTGCCAGCAGCGCCGGGGTAGCCAAAAACATTCAGTACTTC
TRBJ2-2 NA TRBV2 NA CASRGDLVATGELFF TGTGCCAGCAGAGGAGATCTAGTAGCCACCGGGGAGCTGTTTTTT
TRBJ2-7 TRBD1 TRBV6-6 few CASSYSTGDEQYF TGTGCCAGCAGTTACTCGACAGGGGACGAGCAGTACTTC
TRBJ2-1 NA TRBV28 few CASSLGQTNSYNEQFF TGTGCCAGCAGTTTAGGACAGACTAACTCCTACAATGAGCAGTTCTTC
TRBJ2-1 NA TRBV12-3/TRBV12-4 NA CASSFDRNYNEQFF TGTGCCAGCAGTTTCGACAGGAACTACAATGAGCAGTTCTTC